These 4 T cell receptor beta chains came from one sample sequenced in a study of neurological immune-mediated disorders (dated 2019 in TCRdb). The library was built by means of 5' RACE. These reads were obtained on an Illumina HiSeq 2500. The public reads were reprocessed in TCRdb via fastp at Q25 and MiXCR, keeping in-frame beta chains. Rows merge per CDR3 protein into single entries with the most common DNA and genes. In all, the sample holds about 50,000 distinct CDR3 sequences, and 10% of those were seen once. Of the sample, roughly 5% is held by the ten largest clones. Sequencing was carried out using PBMCs. Receptors were obtained from a man aged 65-85 years with HTLV-1-associated myelopathy (HAM/TSP).

This clonotype was seen repeatedly, ten times or more. The chain recombines TRBV7-2 with TRBJ2-7; 7 bases are shared with TRBD1. Germline values: CDR1 SGHTA, CDR2 FQGNSA. V was clipped by 5 bases and J by 4 bases; unmatched bases: 5. This CDR3 has 13 residues. The CDR3 nucleotides read TGTGCCAGCAGCCGGGACAGATTTTACGAGCAGTACTTC. It specifies CASSRDRFYEQYF.

In this sample, this clonotype turned up many times. The V call is TRBV3-1, the J call TRBJ2-5; 7 bases are a match to TRBD1. The CDR3 spans 14 residues. The V gene's germline CDR1 is LGHDT and CDR2 YNNKEL (reference sequence). V shed 4 bases and J 3 bases; nucleotides not matched to a gene: 5. CDR3 DNA sequence: TGTGCCAGCAGCCTTATCGGACAGGAAGAGACCCAGTACTTC. Encoded protein: CASSLIGQEETQYF.

This clonotype was counted many times. The rearrangement uses TRBV6-2 or TRBV6-3 and TRBJ2-1, with 7 nucleotides matching TRBD1. With V trimmed by 6 bases and J by 7 bases, 18 bases remained unmatched. CDR3 size: 17 residues. Per germline, CDR1 MNHEY and CDR2 SVGEGT. The CDR3 DNA reads as TGTGCCAGCAGACGACGCGACTCCCGGGACAGTTCGAATGAGCAGTTCTTC. Protein: CASRRRDSRDSSNEQFF.

This clonotype was seen repeatedly, ten times or more. The V gene is TRBV7-2, the J gene TRBJ2-3, with TRBD2 matching over 12 bases. V dropped 5 bases and J dropped 2; count of bases not matched to a gene: 5. Germline V CDR1 and CDR2: SGHTA, FQGNSA. The length of the CDR3 is 16 residues. The CDR3 sequence is CASSPPSGRATDTQYF. The CDR3 DNA reads TGTGCCAGCAGCCCACCTAGCGGGAGGGCCACAGATACGCAGTATTTT.